This TCR beta chain originates from a study of identical twins. The V end lost 2 bases, the J end lost 7 bases, and 12 bases lay between the germline ends. Germline V gives CDR1 LNHNV, CDR2 YYDKDF (reference sequence). The CDR3 has 14 amino acids. This clonotype was recorded a few times. The antigen is unknown. TCRdb processed the 5' RACE reads anew with MiXCR; each CDR3 protein has one entry. The table records about 490,000 distinct CDR3 sequences, roughly 15% of them present only once. Whole-study findings and limits: Memory repertoires showed no such pattern, whereas abundant cord blood beta clonotypes carried fewer insertions.

These data were also filed under a second study, of yellow fever vaccine responses in identical twins.

Sequenced input: CD4+ T cells sorted from blood. The rearrangement links TRBV15 to TRBJ2-1; weak D call: TRBD1 (6 bases). This clonotype originated in a woman between 18 and 29 years old in good health. The CDR3 region has the DNA TGTGCCACCAGCAGAAACAGGGTTCAAAATGAGCAGTTCTTC. This codes for CATSRNRVQNEQFF.